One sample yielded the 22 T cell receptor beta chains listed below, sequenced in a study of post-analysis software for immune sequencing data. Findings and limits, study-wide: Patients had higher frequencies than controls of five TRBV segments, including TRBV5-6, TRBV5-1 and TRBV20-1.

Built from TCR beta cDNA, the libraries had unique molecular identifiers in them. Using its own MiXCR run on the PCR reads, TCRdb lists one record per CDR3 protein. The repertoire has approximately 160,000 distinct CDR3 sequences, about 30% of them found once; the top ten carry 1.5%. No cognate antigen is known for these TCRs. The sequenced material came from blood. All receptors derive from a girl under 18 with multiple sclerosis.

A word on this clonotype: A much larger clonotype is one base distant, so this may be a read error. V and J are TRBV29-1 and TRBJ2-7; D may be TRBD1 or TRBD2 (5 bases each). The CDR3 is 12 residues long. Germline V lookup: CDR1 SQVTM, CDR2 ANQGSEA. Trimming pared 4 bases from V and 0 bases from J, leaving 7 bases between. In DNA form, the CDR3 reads TGCAGCGTTGCGAGGGGCTCCTACGAGCAGTACTTC. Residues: CSVARGSYEQYF.

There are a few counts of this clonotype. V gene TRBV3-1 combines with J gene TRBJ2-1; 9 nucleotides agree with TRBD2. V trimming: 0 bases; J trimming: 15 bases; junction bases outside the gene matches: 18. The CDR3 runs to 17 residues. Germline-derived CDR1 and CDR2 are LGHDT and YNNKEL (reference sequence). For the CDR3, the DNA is TGTGCCAGCAGCCAAGAGGCCACTAGCGGGCGACAATGGTGGGTGTTCTTC. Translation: CASSQEATSGRQWWVFF.

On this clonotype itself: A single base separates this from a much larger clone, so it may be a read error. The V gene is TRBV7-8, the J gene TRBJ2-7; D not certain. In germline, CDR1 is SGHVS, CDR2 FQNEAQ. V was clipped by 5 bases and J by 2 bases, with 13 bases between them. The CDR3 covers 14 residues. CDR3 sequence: CASSRDGRTYEQYF. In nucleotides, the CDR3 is TGTGCCAGCAGCCGAGATGGACGGACCTACGAGCAGTACTTC.

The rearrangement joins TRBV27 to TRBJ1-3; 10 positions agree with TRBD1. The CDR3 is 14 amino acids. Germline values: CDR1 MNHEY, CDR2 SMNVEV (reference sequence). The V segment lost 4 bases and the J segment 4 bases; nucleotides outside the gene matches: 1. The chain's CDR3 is CASSSTGGGNTIYF. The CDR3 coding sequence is TGTGCCAGCAGTTCGACAGGGGGCGGAAACACCATATATTTT.

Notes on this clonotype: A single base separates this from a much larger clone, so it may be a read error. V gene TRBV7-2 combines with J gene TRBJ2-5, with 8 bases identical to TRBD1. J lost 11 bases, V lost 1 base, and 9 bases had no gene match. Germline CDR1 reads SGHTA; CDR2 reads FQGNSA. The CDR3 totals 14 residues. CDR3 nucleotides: TGTGCCAGCAGCTTAGGGACAGGGCGCAATGAGCAGTACTTC. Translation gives CASSLGTGRNEQYF.

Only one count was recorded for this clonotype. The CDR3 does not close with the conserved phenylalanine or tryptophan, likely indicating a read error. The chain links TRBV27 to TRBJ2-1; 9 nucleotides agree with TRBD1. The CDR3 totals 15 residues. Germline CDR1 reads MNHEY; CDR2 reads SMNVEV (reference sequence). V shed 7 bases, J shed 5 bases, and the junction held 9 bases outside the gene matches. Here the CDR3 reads CASTEPGQGDNEQFS. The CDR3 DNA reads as TGTGCCAGCACAGAACCGGGACAGGGAGACAATGAGCAGTTCTCC.

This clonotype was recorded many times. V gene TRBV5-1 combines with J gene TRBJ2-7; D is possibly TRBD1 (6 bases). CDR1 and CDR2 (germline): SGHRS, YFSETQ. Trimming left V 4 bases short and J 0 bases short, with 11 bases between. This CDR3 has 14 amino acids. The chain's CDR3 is CASSDWTASYEQYF. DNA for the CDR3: TGCGCCAGCAGCGACTGGACAGCCTCCTACGAGCAGTACTTC.

This CDR3 is CASTLQGAGNTIYF. The CDR3 bases are TGTGCCAGCACTTTACAGGGGGCTGGAAACACCATATATTTT. V usage is TRBV6-6 and J usage is TRBJ1-3; 8 nucleotides line up with TRBD1. The CDR3 extends over 14 amino acids. Germline CDR1 MNHNY, CDR2 SVGAGI (reference sequence). V shed 7 bases and J 2 bases; nucleotides not matched to a gene: 4.

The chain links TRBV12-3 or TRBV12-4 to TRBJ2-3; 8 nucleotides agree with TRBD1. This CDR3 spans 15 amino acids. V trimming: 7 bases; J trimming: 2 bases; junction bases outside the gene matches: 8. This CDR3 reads CASKGDRRDTDTQYF. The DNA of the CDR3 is TGTGCCAGCAAAGGGGACAGGAGAGACACAGATACGCAGTATTTT.

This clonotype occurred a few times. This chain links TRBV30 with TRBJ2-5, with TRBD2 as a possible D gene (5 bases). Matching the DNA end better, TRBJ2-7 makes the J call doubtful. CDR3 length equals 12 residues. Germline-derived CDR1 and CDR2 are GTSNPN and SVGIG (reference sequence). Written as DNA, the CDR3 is TGTGCCTTCAGCTCAACGGGATACGAGCAGTACTTC. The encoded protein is CAFSSTGYEQYF.

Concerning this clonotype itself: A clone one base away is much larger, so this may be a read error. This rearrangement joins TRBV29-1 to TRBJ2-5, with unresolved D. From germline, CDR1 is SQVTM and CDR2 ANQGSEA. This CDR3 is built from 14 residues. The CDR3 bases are TGCGGCGTTTCTCAGACTGGGAACCAAGAGACCCAGTACTTC. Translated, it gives CGVSQTGNQETQYF.

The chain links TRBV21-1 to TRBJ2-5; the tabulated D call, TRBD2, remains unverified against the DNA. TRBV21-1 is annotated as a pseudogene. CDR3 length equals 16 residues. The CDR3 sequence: CASPPGLAGGIETQYF. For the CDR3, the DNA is TGTGCCAGCCCCCCAGGACTAGCGGGAGGTATAGAGACCCAGTACTTC.

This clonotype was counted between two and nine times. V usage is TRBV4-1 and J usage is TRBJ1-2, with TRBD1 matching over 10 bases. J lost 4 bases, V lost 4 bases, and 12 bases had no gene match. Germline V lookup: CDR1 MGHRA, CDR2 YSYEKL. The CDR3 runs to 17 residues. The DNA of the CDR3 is TGCGCCAGCAGCCTATCCCCTTGGACAGGGGGGACCTATGGCTACACCTTC. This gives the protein CASSLSPWTGGTYGYTF.

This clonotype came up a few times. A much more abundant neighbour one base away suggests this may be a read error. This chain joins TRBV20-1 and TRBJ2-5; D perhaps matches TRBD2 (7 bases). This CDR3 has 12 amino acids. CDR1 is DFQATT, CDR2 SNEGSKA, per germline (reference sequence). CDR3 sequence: CSARGGVNEQYF. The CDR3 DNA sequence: TGCAGTGCCAGAGGGGGGGTCAATGAGCAGTACTTC.

The CDR3 region is CASRNSGGMNTEAFF. The CDR3 nucleotides read TGCGCCAGCAGAAATAGCGGAGGGATGAACACTGAAGCTTTCTTT. The chain employs TRBV5-1 and TRBJ1-1, with no clear D. CDR1 is SGHRS and CDR2 is YFSETQ in the germline V gene. The CDR3 extends over 15 amino acids. Deletions cut 5 bases from V and 0 bases from J, with 14 bases between.

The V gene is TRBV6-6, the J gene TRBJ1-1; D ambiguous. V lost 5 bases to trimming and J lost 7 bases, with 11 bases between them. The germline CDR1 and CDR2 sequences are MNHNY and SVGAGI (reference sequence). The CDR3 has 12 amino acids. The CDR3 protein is CASSTQRDEAFF. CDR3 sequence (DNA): TGTGCCAGCAGTACGCAGAGAGATGAAGCTTTCTTT.

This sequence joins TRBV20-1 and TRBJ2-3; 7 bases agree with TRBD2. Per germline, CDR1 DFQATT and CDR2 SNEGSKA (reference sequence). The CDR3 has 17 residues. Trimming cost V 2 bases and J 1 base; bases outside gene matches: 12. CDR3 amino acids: CSARPLAVEAGTDTQYF. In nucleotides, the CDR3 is TGCAGTGCTAGACCTCTAGCGGTAGAGGCGGGCACAGATACGCAGTATTTT.

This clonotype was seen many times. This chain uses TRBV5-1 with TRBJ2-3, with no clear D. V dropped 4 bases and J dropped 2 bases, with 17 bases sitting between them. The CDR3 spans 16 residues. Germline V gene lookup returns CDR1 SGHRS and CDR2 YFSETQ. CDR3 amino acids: CASSTSGWTNTDTQYF. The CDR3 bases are TGCGCCAGCAGCACTTCCGGATGGACGAACACAGATACGCAGTATTTT.

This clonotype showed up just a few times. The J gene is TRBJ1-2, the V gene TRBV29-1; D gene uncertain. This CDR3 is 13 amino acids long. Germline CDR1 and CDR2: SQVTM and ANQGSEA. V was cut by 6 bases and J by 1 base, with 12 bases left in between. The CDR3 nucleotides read TGCAGCGTCGATTCAACTCTTAACTATGGCTACACCTTC. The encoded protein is CSVDSTLNYGYTF.

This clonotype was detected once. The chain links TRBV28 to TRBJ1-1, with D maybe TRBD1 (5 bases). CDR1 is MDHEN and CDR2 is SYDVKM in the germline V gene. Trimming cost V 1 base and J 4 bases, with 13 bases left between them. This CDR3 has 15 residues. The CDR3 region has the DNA TGTGCCAGCAGTTTATTTACGGGGGGGAGCACTGAAGCTTTCTTT. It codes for CASSLFTGGSTEAFF. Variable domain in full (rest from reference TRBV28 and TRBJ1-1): DVKVTQSSRYLVKRTGEKVFLECVQDMDHENMFWYRQDPGLGLRLIYFSYDVKMKEKGDIPEGYSVSREKKERFSLILESASTNQTSMYLCASSLFTGGSTEAFFGQGTRLTVV.

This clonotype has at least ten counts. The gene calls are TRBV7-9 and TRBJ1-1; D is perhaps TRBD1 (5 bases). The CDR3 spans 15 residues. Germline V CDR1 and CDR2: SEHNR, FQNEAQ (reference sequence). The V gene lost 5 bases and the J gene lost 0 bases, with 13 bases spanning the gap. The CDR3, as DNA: TGTGCCAGCAGCAACGACGGGGCTTTGAACACTGAAGCTTTCTTT. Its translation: CASSNDGALNTEAFF.

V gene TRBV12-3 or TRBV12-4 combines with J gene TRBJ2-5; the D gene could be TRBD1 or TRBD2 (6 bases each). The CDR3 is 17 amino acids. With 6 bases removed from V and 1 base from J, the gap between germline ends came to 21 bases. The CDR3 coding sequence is TGTGCCAGCAGACTGAAGTTTTTGGGGGGCTCCCAAGAGACCCAGTACTTC. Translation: CASRLKFLGGSQETQYF.